The T cell receptor (beta chain) under discussion was sequenced for a study of cytomegalovirus exposure and HLA in healthy donors (dated by TCRdb to the late 2010s). For context, the study as a whole: In an earlier analysis of roughly 500 of the donors, roughly 300 Gb of sequence data and some 120 million unique TCR beta sequences from roughly 180 million T cells were reported. Roughly 300 gigabases of sequencing data and 70 million to 100 million unique TCR sequences were included in an early release covering roughly 600 HLA-typed donors. The genetic ancestry cluster associated with self-reported Caucasian donors included 81% of the roughly 400 genotyped donors. The study was designed to test whether signatures of past pathogen exposure could be identified by cataloging public T cell receptors. Using immunosequencing, the study profiled T cell repertoires from some 670 subjects and related those repertoires to cytomegalovirus serostatus. A separate validation cohort of roughly 130 different subjects was used in addition to the approximately 610-subject first cohort. To predict cytomegalovirus infection status, the study combined high-throughput TCR immunosequencing, statistical association of individual TCRs with disease status, and machine learning. A later analysis re-analyzed previously published TCR beta repertoires from 666 donors and added high-resolution HLA genotyping to study TCR occurrence patterns. Rather than drawing on any new phenotypic data, the later analysis identified candidate immune exposures from TCR beta sequences and the way those sequences occurred across donors. To decide whether each TCR beta V gene segment behaved as functional or pseudogenic, an earlier analysis of some 570 of the donors relied on high-throughput TCR beta sequencing. Alongside the repertoire data, information on donor age, sex, ethnicity and CMV serostatus was compiled. A later genetic analysis took genome-wide SNP genotypes for about three fifths of the roughly 670 donors and used that subset as a discovery cohort. Every discovery cohort repertoire had been produced on one sequencing platform. Class I and class II HLA loci were covered by the typing at four-digit resolution. The number of donors typed differed by locus, with about 629-630 for A, B, C, DRB1 and DQB1, around 500 for DQA1, 606 for DPA1, and about 450 for DPB1. About five DR-DQ haplotypes were treated as single units for association and clustering because of strong linkage in the cohort. Across 300 to 500 genotyped donors of the cohort, an average of approximately 200,000 unique TCR beta nucleotide sequences per donor were sequenced, and approximately 17% of those sequences were non-productive. Study-wide findings and limitations: The classifier was reported to diagnose cytomegalovirus status with high specificity and sensitivity in both the original cohort and the validation cohort. Most TCR sequences were seen in very few donors, while some public TCRs were found in many individuals. The study gave a list of about 150 TCR beta chains associated with cytomegalovirus. In a later genetic analysis, fewer N-insertions in productive TCRs were reported among donors in an Asian-associated ancestry cluster than the approximately 630-donor mean. The authors suggested that the approach could potentially be generalized to other disease states and immunological phenotypes. Several of the top co-occurrence clusters appeared to be linked to parvovirus B19, influenza, CMV and Epstein-Barr virus, according to a later analysis. Three of the identified cytomegalovirus-associated TCR beta chains were confirmed in vitro to be specific for cytomegalovirus antigens. A cluster of highly shared sequence variants was judged likely to represent a technical artifact of the sequencing pipeline. According to a later analysis, most CMV-associated TCR beta chains appeared to be HLA-restricted, and the HLA associations seemed to be driven largely by CMV exposure. HLA typing was unavailable for some donors at each locus, so association tests used only the typed subset. Only TCR beta chains were sequenced in this cohort, and the absence of alpha or paired-chain data limited detectable features. Some IMGT-functional V segments, including TRBV6-2 and TRBV6-3, could not be told apart with the 87-base-pair reads, so those segments were excluded. The only immune exposure information available for the cohort was CMV serostatus. At a false discovery rate of 0.05, a later analysis linked around 15,000 TCR beta sequences to specific HLA alleles. In an earlier analysis of approximately 590 of the donors, most TCR beta V segments appeared in productive rearrangements about 87% or about 30% of the time, broadly matching IMGT annotations. In a later analysis, HLA-associated TCR beta chains were found to be more clonally expanded and to have lower generation probabilities than equally common non-associated chains. A further reported finding was that TCR beta sequences accurately predicted the HLA-A and HLA-B alleles for most subjects in the first cohort. In a later analysis, TCR association rates were found to vary across HLA loci, with the most associated TCRs seen for DRB1 alleles and the fewest for HLA-C alleles. Because counts were too low, more than 15 rarely observed V segments, including chromosome 9 orphons, were left out of the earlier analysis of approximately 500 of the donors. An association between a missense DCLRE1C variant and V-gene and J-gene trimming of TCR beta chains was found in a later genetic analysis and replicated in an independent cohort. Presence/absence analyses assumed roughly uniform sequencing depth across donors, an assumption that may not hold. Correlated functional status among segregating V segments might reflect linkage disequilibrium, but an unknown experimental factor could not be ruled out. When HLA alleles, especially DR and DQ, strongly co-occurred, attributing TCR associations to individual alleles was difficult.

As concerns this clone: The specificity of this receptor is unknown. Base qualities were left out, and no much larger clone turns up one base away.

The cohort comprised more than 550 healthy bone marrow donors. At the time of sampling, all cohort members were nominally healthy, though unrecorded immune exposures were likely present. The donor tested CMV seronegative and was one of the 352 seronegative cohort members. A peripheral blood sample was collected from each donor, and TCR beta sequencing was performed on peripheral blood mononuclear cells. Genomic DNA extraction from the blood cell samples was performed with the Qiagen DNeasy Blood Extraction Kit. Libraries were constructed by the immunoSEQ multiplex PCR assay. A mixture of 60 forward primers for TCR Vbeta segments and 13 reverse primers for TCR Jbeta segments was used in the multiplex PCR. Amplification of the CDR3 region of rearranged TCR beta genes was performed with a multiplex PCR assay on genomic DNA. Amplified TCR beta libraries were sequenced as 87-base-pair reads on the Illumina HiSeq System. For the original study's pipeline: Across the 670 or so repertoires, a later analysis counted 60 million to 90 million unique TCR beta chains, 8.5 million to 12 million of which were shared by at least two donors. Raw reads were error-corrected and collapsed into unique sequences with a nearest-neighbor algorithm that merged closely related sequences to remove PCR and sequencing errors. CDR3 sequences were aligned to IMGT reference sequences to assign V, D and J gene segments. For a sequence to be retained, a match of at least six nucleotides was required to both a V gene segment and a J gene segment. A rearrangement was called productive if the CDR3 had no stop codons and remained in frame with V and J, and every other rearrangement was called non-productive. CDR3 was defined according to IMGT convention as the region running from the second conserved V-encoded cysteine to the conserved J-encoded phenylalanine. Sequences without an unambiguous match to a single V gene segment were excluded from the earlier analysis of about 640 of the donors. In an earlier analysis of approximately 500 of the donors, a V segment was called functional when productive rearrangements were above 56.7%, and segregating when the standard deviation between donors exceeded 5%. A statistical classification framework was built for diagnosing cytomegalovirus status from the catalog of TCR beta chain sequences. In a later analysis, TCR nucleotide sequences were compared against IMGT/GENE-DB human TR gene sequences so that V and J genes could be assigned. The TCRdist pipeline was used in a later analysis to assign CDR3 sequences and most-parsimonious VDJ recombination scenarios. In a later analysis, each TCR beta chain was defined by its CDR3 amino acid sequence together with its V-gene family, and reads without a unique V-gene family were excluded. To address suspected cross-contamination and a sequencing artifact, a later analysis removed 592 highly shared, low-generation-probability nucleotide sequences. In a later analysis, a clonal expansion index was calculated for each public chain from normalized within-repertoire ranks of inferred template counts. In a later analysis, generation probabilities were computed with a VDJ recombination model fitted to out-of-frame rearrangements, and the resulting probabilities were checked against IGoR. In a later analysis, TCR-TCR, TCR-HLA and TCR-CMV co-occurrence was scored with hypergeometric tests, and a repertoire-size bias correction was applied to TCR pairs. False discovery rates were estimated in a later analysis by permuting HLA or CMV assignments 20 times. In a later analysis, co-occurring TCRs were grouped using DBSCAN, and TCRdist sequence similarity was added for clustering within HLA-allele-positive subsets. Repertoires with fewer than 30,000 or more than 120,000 public chains, plus five repertoires with anomalous nucleotide sharing, were excluded from co-occurrence clustering. TCRdb took this table from immuneACCESS and kept in-frame rearrangements with V and J called. Such tables lack part of the clones; where checked against another copy, unresolved V genes explain under half of the gap, and the rest is unexplained. From that table come the V and J calls and clone size; the DNA was used to work out D and trimming. This sample holds 200,000 to 300,000 clones; 85% were observed only once. The ten largest account for roughly 0.24% of the sample.

Trimming takes 3 bases off V and 2 bases off J; junction bases not matched to a gene: 11. The CDR3 contains 17 residues, cysteine and phenylalanine counted. Only CDR3 DNA is held: 51 bases, read in frame from base 1. The germline V gene sets CDR1 to SGHTA and CDR2 to FQGTGA. Sequenced sample: PBMCs. Recombination linked TRBV7-3 to TRBJ2-3; 7 of the junction bases match TRBD2. The sequence was collected from a girl aged 2-10 years in good health and CMV-seronegative. The CDR3 sequence is CASSLWAPGTITDTQYF. The DNA sequence follows: TGTGCCAGCAGCTTGTGGGCCCCCGGGACTATCACAGATACGCAGTATTTT.